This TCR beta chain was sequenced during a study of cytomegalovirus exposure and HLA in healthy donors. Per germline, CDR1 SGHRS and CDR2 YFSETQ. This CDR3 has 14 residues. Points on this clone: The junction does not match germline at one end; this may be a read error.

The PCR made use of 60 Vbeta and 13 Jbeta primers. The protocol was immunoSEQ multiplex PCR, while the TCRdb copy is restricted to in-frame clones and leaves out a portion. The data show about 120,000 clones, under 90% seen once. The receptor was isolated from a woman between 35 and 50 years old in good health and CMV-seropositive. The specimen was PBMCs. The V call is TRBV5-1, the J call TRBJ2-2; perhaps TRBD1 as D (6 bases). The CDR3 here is CASSPQGHTGELFF. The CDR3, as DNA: TGCGCCAGCAGCCCACAGGGTCACACTGGGGAGCTGTTTTTT.